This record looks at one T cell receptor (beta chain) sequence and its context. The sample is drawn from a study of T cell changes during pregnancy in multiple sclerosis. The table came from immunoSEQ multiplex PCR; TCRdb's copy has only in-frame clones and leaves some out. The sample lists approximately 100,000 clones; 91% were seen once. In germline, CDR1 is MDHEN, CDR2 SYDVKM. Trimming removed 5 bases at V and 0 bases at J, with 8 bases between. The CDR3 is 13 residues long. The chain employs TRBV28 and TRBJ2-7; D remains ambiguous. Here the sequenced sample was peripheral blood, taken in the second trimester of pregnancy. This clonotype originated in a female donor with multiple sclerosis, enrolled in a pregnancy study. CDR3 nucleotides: TGTGCCAGCAGTGCTACAGTCTCCTACGAGCAGTACTTC. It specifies CASSATVSYEQYF.